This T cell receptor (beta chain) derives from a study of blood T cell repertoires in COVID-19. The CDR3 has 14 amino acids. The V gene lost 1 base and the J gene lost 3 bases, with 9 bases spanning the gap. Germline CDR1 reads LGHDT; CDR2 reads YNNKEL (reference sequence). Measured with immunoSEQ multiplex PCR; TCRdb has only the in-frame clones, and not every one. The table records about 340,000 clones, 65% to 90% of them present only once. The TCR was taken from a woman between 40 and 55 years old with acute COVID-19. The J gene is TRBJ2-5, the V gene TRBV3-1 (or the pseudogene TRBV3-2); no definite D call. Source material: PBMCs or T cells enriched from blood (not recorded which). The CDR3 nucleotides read TGTGCCAGCAGCCAAGCAGCCAGCGAAGAGACCCAGTACTTC. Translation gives CASSQAASEETQYF.